This T cell receptor (beta chain) was sequenced for a study of T-cell reconstitution after alpha-beta-depleted transplantation in children. CDR3 length equals 13 residues. V lost 5 bases and J lost 1; bases outside the gene matches: 3. CDR1 and CDR2 from the germline V gene are SQVTM and ANQGSEA. Unique molecular identifiers tagged the TCRbeta library. TCRdb itself ran the PCR reads through MiXCR, one entry per CDR3 protein. The sample lists 400,000 to 500,000 distinct CDR3 sequences; roughly 11% were seen once. At least ten counts were recorded for this clonotype. This receptor was identified in a human donor who donated a stem cell graft to a child with acute myeloid leukemia. Sample: PBMCs from the stem cell graft donor, taken from the stem cell graft. V gene TRBV29-1 combines with J gene TRBJ2-7; 9 bases agree with TRBD2. In nucleotides, the CDR3 is TGCAGCGTTAGTAGCGGGAGTTCCTACGAGCAGTACTTC. It specifies CSVSSGSSYEQYF.